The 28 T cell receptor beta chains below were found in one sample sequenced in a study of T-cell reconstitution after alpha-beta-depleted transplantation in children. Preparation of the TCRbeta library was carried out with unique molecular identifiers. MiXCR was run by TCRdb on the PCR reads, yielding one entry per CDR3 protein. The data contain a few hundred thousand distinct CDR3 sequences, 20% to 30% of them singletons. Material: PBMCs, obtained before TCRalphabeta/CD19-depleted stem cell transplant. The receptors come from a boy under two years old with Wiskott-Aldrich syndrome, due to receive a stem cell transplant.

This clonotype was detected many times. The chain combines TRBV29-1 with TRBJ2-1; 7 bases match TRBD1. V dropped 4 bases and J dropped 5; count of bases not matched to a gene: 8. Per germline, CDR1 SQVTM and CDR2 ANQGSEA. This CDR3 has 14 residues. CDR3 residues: CSVVSRGSNNEQFF. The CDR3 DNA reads TGCAGCGTTGTTTCCAGGGGGTCTAACAATGAGCAGTTCTTC.

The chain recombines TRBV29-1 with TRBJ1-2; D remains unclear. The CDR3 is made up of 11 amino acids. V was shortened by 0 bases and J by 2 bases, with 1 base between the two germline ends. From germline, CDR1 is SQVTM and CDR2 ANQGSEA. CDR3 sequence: CSVEENYGYTF. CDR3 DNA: TGCAGCGTTGAAGAGAACTATGGCTACACCTTC. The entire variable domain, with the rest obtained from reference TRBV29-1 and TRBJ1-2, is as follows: SAVISQKPSRDICQRGTSLTIQCQVDSQVTMMFWYRQQPGQSLTLIATANQGSEATYESGFVIDKFPISRPNLTFSTLTVSNMSPEDSSIYLCSVEENYGYTFGSGTRLTVV.

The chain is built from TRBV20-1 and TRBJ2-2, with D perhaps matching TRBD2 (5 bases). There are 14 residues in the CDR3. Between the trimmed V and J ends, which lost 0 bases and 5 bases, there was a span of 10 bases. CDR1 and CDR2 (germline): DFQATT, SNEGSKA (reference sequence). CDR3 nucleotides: TGCAGTGCTAGAGATTCAAGCGGAACCGGGGAGCTGTTTTTT. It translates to CSARDSSGTGELFF.

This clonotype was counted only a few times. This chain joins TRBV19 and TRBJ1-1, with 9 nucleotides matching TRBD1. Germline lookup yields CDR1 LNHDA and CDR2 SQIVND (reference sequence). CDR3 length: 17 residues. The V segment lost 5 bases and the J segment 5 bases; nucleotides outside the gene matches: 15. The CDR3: CASSFTGTGLHRTEAFF. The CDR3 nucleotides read TGTGCCAGTAGTTTCACCGGGACAGGGCTTCACAGGACTGAAGCTTTCTTT.

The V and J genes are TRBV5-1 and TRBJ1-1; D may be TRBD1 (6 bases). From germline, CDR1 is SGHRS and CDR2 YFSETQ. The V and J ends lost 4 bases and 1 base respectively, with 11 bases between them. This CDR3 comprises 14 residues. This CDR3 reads CASSTGTPNTEAFF. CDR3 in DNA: TGCGCCAGCAGCACCGGGACACCGAACACTGAAGCTTTCTTT.

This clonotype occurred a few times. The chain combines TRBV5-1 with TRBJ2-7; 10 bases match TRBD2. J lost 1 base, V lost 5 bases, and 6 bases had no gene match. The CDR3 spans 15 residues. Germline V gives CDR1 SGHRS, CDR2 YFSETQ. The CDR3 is CASRVLAGHSYEQYF. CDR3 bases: TGCGCCAGCAGGGTACTAGCGGGACATTCCTACGAGCAGTACTTC.

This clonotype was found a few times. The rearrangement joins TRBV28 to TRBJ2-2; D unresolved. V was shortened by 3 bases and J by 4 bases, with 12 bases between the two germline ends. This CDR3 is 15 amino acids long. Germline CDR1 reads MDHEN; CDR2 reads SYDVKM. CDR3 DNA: TGTGCCAGCAGTTTGGCCAGAAAGGGCACCGGGGAGCTGTTTTTT. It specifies CASSLARKGTGELFF.

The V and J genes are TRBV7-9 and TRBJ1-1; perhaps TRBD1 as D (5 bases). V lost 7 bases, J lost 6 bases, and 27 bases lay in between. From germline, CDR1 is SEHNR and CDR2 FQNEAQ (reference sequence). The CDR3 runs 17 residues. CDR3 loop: CASNVLTGGFEVPEAFF. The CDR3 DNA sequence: TGTGCCAGCAACGTTTTAACTGGGGGTTTTGAAGTCCCTGAAGCTTTCTTT.

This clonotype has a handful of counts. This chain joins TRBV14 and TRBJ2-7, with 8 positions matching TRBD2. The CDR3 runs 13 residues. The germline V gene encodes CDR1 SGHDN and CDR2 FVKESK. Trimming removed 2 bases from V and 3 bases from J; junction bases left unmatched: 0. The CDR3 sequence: CASSQRGGYEQYF. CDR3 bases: TGTGCCAGCAGCCAACGGGGGGGCTACGAGCAGTACTTC. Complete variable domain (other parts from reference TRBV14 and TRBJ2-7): EAGVTQFPSHSVIEKGQTVTLRCDPISGHDNLYWYRRVMGKEIKFLLHFVKESKQDESGMPNNRFLAERTGGTYSTLKVQPAELEDSGVYFCASSQRGGYEQYFGPGTRLTVT.

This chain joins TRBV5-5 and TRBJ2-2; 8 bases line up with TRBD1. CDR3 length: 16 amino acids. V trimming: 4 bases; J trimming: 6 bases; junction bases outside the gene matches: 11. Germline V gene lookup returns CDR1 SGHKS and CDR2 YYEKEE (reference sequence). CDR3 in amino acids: CASSRLQGQGAGELFF. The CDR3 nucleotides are TGTGCCAGCAGCCGACTTCAAGGACAGGGTGCCGGGGAGCTGTTTTTT.

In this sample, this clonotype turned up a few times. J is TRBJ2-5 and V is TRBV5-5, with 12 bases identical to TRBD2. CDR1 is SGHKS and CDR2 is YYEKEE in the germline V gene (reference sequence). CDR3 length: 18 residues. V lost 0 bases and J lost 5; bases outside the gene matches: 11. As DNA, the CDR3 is TGTGCCAGCAGCTTGGCCAGATCACTAGCGGGAGGAGGGGAGACCCAGTACTTC. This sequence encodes CASSLARSLAGGGETQYF.

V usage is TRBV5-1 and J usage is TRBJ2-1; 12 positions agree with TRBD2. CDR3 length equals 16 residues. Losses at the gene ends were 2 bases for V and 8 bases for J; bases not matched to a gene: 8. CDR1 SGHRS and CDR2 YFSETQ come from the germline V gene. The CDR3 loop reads CASSLRLAGELDEQFF. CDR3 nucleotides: TGCGCCAGCAGCTTACGACTAGCGGGAGAGCTGGATGAGCAGTTCTTC. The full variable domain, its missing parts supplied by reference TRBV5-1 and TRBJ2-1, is KAGVTQTPRYLIKTRGQQVTLSCSPISGHRSVSWYQQTPGQGLQFLFEYFSETQRNKGNFPGRFSGRQFSNSRSEMNVSTLELGDSALYLCASSLRLAGELDEQFFGPGTRLTVL.

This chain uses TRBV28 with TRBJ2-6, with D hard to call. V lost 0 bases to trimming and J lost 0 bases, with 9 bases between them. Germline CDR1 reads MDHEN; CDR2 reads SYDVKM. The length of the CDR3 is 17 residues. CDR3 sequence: CASSLWGSFSGANVLTF. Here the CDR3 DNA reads TGTGCCAGCAGTTTATGGGGTTCCTTCTCTGGGGCCAACGTCCTGACTTTC.

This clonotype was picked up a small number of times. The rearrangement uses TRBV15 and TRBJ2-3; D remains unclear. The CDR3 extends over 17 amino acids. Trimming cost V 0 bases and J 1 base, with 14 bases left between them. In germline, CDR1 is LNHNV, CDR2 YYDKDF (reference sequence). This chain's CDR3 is CATSRDQRPEGTDTQYF. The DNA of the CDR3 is TGTGCCACCAGCAGAGATCAAAGGCCAGAGGGCACAGATACGCAGTATTTT.

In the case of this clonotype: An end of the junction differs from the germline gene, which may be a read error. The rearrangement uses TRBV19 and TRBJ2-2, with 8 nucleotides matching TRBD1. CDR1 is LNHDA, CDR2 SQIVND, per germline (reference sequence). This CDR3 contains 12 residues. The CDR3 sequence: CAGQAYTGELFF. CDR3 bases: TGCGCGGGACAGGCCTACACCGGGGAGCTGTTTTTT.

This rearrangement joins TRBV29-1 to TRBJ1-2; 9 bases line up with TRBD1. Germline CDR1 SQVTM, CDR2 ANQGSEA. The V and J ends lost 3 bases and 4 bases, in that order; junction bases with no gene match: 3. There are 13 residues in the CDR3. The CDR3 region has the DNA TGCAGCGTTGATACAGGGGGCGGCTATGGCTACACCTTC. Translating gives CSVDTGGGYGYTF.

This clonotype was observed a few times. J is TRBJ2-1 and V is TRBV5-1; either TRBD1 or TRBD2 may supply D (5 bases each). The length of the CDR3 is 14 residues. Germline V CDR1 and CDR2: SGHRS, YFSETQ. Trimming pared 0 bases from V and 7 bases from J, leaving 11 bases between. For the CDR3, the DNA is TGCGCCAGCAGCTTGGGGGACCACCTAAATGAGCAGTTCTTC. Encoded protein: CASSLGDHLNEQFF.

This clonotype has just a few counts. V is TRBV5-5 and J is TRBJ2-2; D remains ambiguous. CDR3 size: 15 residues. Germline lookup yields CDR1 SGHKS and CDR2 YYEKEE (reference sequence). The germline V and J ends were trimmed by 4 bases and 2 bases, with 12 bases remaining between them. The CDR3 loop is CASSGRATNTGELFF. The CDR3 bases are TGTGCCAGCAGCGGTCGAGCCACCAACACCGGGGAGCTGTTTTTT.

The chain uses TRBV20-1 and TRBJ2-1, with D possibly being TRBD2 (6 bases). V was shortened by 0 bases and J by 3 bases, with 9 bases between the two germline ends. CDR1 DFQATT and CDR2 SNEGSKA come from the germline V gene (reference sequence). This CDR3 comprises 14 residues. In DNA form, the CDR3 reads TGCAGTGCTAGAGATCGGCGGGGCTACAATGAGCAGTTCTTC. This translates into CSARDRRGYNEQFF.

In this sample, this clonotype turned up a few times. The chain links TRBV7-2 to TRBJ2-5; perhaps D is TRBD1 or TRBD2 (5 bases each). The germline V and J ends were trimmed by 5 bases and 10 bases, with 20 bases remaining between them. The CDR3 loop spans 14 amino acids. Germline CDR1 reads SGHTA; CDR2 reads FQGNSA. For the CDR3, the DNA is TGTGCCAGCAGCCCCCAGAGGGGCCCTCGGGACCAGTACTTC. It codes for CASSPQRGPRDQYF.

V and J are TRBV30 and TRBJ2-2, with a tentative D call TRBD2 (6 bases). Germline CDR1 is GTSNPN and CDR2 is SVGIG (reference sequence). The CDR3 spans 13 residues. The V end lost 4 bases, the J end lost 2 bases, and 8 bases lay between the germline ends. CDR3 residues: CAWKGTNTGELFF. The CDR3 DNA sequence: TGTGCCTGGAAAGGGACTAACACCGGGGAGCTGTTTTTT.

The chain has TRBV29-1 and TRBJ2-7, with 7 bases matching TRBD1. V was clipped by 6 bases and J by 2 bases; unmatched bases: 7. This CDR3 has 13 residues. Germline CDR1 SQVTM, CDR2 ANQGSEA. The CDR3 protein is CSVPRTGAYEQYF. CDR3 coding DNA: TGCAGCGTCCCCAGGACAGGAGCCTACGAGCAGTACTTC.

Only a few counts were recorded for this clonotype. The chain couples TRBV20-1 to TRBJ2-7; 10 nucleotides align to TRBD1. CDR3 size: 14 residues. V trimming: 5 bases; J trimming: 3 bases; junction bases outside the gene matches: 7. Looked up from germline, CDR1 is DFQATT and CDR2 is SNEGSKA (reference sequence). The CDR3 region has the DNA TGCAGTGCTGGCCGGACAGGGGGAGACTACGAGCAGTACTTC. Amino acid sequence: CSAGRTGGDYEQYF.

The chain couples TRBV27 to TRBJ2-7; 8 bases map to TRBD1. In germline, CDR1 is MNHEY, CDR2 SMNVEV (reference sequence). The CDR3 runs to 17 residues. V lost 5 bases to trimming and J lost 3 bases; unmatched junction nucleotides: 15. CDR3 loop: CASSPLTGAGSIYEQYF. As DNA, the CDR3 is TGTGCCAGCAGTCCACTGACAGGGGCCGGATCCATCTACGAGCAGTACTTC.

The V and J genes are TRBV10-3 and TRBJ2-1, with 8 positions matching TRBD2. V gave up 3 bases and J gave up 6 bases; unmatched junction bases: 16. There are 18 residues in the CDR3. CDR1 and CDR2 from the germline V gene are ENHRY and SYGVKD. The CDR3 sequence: CAISELRRSGSGGNEQFF. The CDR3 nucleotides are TGTGCCATCAGTGAATTGAGGAGAAGCGGGAGTGGGGGCAATGAGCAGTTCTTC.

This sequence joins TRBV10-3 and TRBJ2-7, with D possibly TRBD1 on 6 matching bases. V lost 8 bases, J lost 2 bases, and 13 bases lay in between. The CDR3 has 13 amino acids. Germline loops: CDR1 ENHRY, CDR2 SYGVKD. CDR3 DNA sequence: TGTGCCATCGGGCAGGGGAACACCTACGAGCAGTACTTC. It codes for CAIGQGNTYEQYF.

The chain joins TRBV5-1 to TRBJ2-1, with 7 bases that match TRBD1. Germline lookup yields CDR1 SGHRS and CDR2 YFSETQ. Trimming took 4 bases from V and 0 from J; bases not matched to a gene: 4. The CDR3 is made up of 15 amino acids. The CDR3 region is CASSPTGNSYNEQFF. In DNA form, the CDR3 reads TGCGCCAGCAGCCCGACAGGGAACTCCTACAATGAGCAGTTCTTC.

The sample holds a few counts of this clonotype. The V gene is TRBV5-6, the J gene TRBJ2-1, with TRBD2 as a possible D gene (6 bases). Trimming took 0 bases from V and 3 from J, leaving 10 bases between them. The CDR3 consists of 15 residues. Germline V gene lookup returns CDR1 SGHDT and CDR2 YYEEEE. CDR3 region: CASSLAFSGYNEQFF. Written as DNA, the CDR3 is TGTGCCAGCAGCTTGGCATTTAGCGGCTACAATGAGCAGTTCTTC. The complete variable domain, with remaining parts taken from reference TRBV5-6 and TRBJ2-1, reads DAGVTQSPTHLIKTRGQQVTLRCSPKSGHDTVSWYQQALGQGPQFIFQYYEEEERQRGNFPDRFSGHQFPNYSSELNVNALLLGDSALYLCASSLAFSGYNEQFFGPGTRLTVL.